One TCR beta chain is described in this entry. The length of the CDR3 is 15 residues. The junction had 4 bases not matched to a gene; V was cut back by 5 bases and J by 0 bases. CDR1 and CDR2 (germline): LGHDT, YNNKEL (reference sequence). These data originate in a study of blood T cell repertoires in COVID-19. Authors' methods: By means of reference gene primer amplification, nucleated cell counts were estimated. This table comes from immunoSEQ multiplex PCR, and its TCRdb copy is limited to in-frame clones, with some not included. From that table come the V and J calls and clone size; the DNA was used to work out D and trimming. The sample lists 95,000 to 110,000 clones; 87% were seen once.

Source material: peripheral blood. The sequence was collected from a human donor in a cohort sampled during active COVID-19. This sequence joins TRBV3-1 (or the pseudogene TRBV3-2) and TRBJ2-1, with TRBD2 matching over 7 bases. The CDR3 loop reads CASSWGGASYNEQFF. DNA for the CDR3: TGTGCCAGCAGCTGGGGGGGAGCCTCCTACAATGAGCAGTTCTTC.